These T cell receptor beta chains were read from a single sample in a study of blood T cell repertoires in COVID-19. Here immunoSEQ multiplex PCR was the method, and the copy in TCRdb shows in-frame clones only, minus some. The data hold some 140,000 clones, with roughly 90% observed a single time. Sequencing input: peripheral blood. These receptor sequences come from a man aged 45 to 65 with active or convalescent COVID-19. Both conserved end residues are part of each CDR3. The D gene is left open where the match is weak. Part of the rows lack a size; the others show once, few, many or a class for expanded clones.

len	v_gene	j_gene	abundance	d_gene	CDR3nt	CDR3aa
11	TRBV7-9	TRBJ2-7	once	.	TGTGCCAGCAGCTCCCGCGGAGAGCAGTACTTC	CASSSRGEQYF
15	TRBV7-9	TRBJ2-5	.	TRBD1	TGTGCCAGCAGCTTAGACAGGGGATTCCAAGAGACCCAGTACTTC	CASSLDRGFQETQYF
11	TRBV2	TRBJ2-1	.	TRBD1	TGTGCCAGCAGACAGGGGTATGAGCAGTTCTTC	CASRQGYEQFF
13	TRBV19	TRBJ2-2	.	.	TGTGCCAGTAGTACGAGGAACACCGGGGAGCTGTTTTTT	CASSTRNTGELFF
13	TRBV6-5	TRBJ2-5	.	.	TGTGCCAGCCTCGGACACCTCGACGGGACCCAGTACTTC	CASLGHLDGTQYF
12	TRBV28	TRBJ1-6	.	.	TGTGCCAGCAGTAACAGGGATTCACCCCTCCACTTT	CASSNRDSPLHF
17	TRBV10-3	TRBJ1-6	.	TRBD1	TGTGCCATCAGTGAAAGGGACAGTAACTTCTATAATTCACCCCTCCACTTT	CAISERDSNFYNSPLHF
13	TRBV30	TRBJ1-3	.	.	TGTGCCTGGAGTGACCAGACTGGAAACACCATATATTTT	CAWSDQTGNTIYF
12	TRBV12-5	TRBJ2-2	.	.	TGTGCTAGTGGTCAGAACACCGGGGAGCTGTTTTTT	CASGQNTGELFF
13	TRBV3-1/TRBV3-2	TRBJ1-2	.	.	TGTGCCAGCAGCCAAGGAGCGATGGTTGGCTACACCTTC	CASSQGAMVGYTF
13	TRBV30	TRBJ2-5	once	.	TGTGCCTGGAGCCGCCGGGGTTTAGAGACCCAGTACTTC	CAWSRRGLETQYF
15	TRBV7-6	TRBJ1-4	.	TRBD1	TGTGCCAGCAGCCACGGGGACAGAGCGGATGAAAAACTGTTTTTT	CASSHGDRADEKLFF
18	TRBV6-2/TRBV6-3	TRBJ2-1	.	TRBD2	TGTGCCAGCAGTTACCTTGGTTTCGGACTAGCGGGAGAGAATGAGCAGTTCTTC	CASSYLGFGLAGENEQFF
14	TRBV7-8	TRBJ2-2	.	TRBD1	TGTGCCAGCATATGGGACAGAATCACCGGGGAGCTGTTTTTT	CASIWDRITGELFF
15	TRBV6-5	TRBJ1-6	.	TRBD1	TGTGCCAGCAGTTCCAGGGGGGACTATAATTCACCCCTCCACTTT	CASSSRGDYNSPLHF
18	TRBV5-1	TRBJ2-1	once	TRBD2	TGCGCCAGCAGCTTGGCGGGACTAGCGGTACTGACTGGTAATGAGCAGTTCTTC	CASSLAGLAVLTGNEQFF
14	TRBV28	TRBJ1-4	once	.	TGTGCCAGCCAGTTTACACGGGACAAAAGAACTCTGTTTTTT	CASQFTRDKRTLFF
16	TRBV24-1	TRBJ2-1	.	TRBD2	TGTGCCACCAGTGATTTGGGACTAGCGGGAATCAATGAGCAGTTCTTC	CATSDLGLAGINEQFF
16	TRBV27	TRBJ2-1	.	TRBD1	TGTGCCAGCAGTTTAGGGACAGGAGGGAGCGGCAATGAGCAGTTCTTC	CASSLGTGGSGNEQFF
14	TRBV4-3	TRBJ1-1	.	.	TGCGCCAGCAGCCGCGGGGCGGGGAACACTGAAGCTTTCTTT	CASSRGAGNTEAFF
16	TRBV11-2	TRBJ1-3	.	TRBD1	TGTGCCAGCAGCAACTGGGACAGGGCCTCTGGAAACACCATATATTTT	CASSNWDRASGNTIYF
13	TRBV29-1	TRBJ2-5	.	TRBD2	TGCAGCGTGGGGAGGGACCTCCAAGAGACCCAGTACTTC	CSVGRDLQETQYF